These 15 T cell receptor beta chains share one sample of origin, sequenced in a study of shared clonotypes between healthy human individuals. Produced via immunoSEQ multiplex PCR; TCRdb's table is partial and in-frame only. The table shows over 1.4 million clones, with 95% to 97% occurring only once. The sample comprised naive CD4+ T cells sorted from blood. Subset in this sample: CD45RA+ positively selected. Receptors originate from a man aged 25 to 40 in good health.

This clone has a single count. Different DNA sequences within this sample yield the same CDR3. V and J are TRBV29-1 and TRBJ2-7, with D perhaps matching TRBD1 (5 bases). The CDR3 spans 11 residues. Trimming took 4 bases from V and 2 from J, leaving 6 bases between them. Germline values: CDR1 SQVTM, CDR2 ANQGSEA. CDR3 bases: TGCAGCGTTGGACAGACCTACGAGCAGTACTTC. This gives the protein CSVGQTYEQYF.

This chain connects TRBV11-2 to TRBJ2-1; 11 nucleotides agree with TRBD2. Looked up from germline, CDR1 is SGHAT and CDR2 is FQNNGV. The CDR3 spans 18 residues. Losses at the gene ends were 4 bases for V and 1 base for J; bases not matched to a gene: 9. CDR3 nucleotides: TGTGCCAGCAGCTCACACCGTGGGACTAGCGGATCCTACAATGAGCAGTTCTTC. Encoded protein: CASSSHRGTSGSYNEQFF.

Worth noting for this clone: The same CDR3 arises from other DNA sequences in this sample as well. The V and J genes are TRBV5-6 and TRBJ2-5; TRBD1 matches at 7 bases. The CDR3 spans 13 residues. CDR1 and CDR2 (germline): SGHDT, YYEEEE. The J segment lost 2 bases and the V segment lost 4 bases, leaving 2 bases of the junction unmatched. CDR3 in amino acids: CASSLGQQETQYF. CDR3 DNA: TGTGCCAGCAGCCTGGGACAGCAAGAGACCCAGTACTTC.

The chain couples TRBV5-4 to TRBJ2-3; D is perhaps TRBD1 (8 bases). This CDR3 is built from 16 residues. Germline loops: CDR1 SGHNT, CDR2 YYREEE (reference sequence). Trimming shortened V by 3 bases and J by 0 bases, and 14 bases separated the two germline ends. The CDR3 DNA is TGTGCCAGCAGCTACAACAGGGGGGGGAGCACAGATACGCAGTATTTT. Translated: CASSYNRGGSTDTQYF.

Regarding this clone: Other DNA sequences in this specimen translate into the identical CDR3. The chain uses TRBV5-1 and TRBJ2-5; D not certain. The V end was cut by 1 base, the J end by 4 bases, with 8 bases between. CDR3 length: 13 residues. CDR1 is SGHRS and CDR2 is YFSETQ in the germline V gene. The CDR3 spells CASSLHFGETQYF. CDR3 nucleotide sequence: TGCGCCAGCAGCTTGCATTTTGGAGAGACCCAGTACTTC.

J is TRBJ1-5 and V is TRBV5-1, with TRBD1 identical over 7 bases. The CDR3 has 15 amino acids. V was pared by 0 bases and J by 5 bases, with 5 bases of the junction left unmatched. Germline V gives CDR1 SGHRS, CDR2 YFSETQ. CDR3 DNA sequence: TGCGCCAGCAGCTTGGGGGACAGAGAAGATCAGCCCCAGCATTTT. Protein product: CASSLGDREDQPQHF. Full variable domain (remainder filled in from reference TRBV5-1 and TRBJ1-5): KAGVTQTPRYLIKTRGQQVTLSCSPISGHRSVSWYQQTPGQGLQFLFEYFSETQRNKGNFPGRFSGRQFSNSRSEMNVSTLELGDSALYLCASSLGDREDQPQHFGDGTRLSIL.

The genes are TRBV15 and TRBJ1-3; D not certain. Per the germline V gene, CDR1 is LNHNV and CDR2 is YYDKDF (reference sequence). This CDR3 spans 17 amino acids. Trimming pared 4 bases from V and 0 bases from J, leaving 16 bases between. CDR3 residues: CATSTPFRPYSGNTIYF. CDR3 DNA sequence: TGTGCCACCAGCACACCGTTCAGACCGTACTCTGGAAACACCATATATTTT. The full variable domain, with the rest looked up from reference TRBV15 and TRBJ1-3, is DAMVIQNPRYQVTQFGKPVTLSCSQTLNHNVMYWYQQKSSQAPKLLFHYYDKDFNNEADTPDNFQSRRPNTSFCFLDIRSPGLGDTAMYLCATSTPFRPYSGNTIYFGEGSWLTVV.

This clone was seen once. The rearrangement joins TRBV7-2 to TRBJ2-1; 9 bases fit TRBD1. With 4 bases clipped from V and 0 bases from J, the junction kept 7 bases outside the gene matches. Per the germline V gene, CDR1 is SGHTA and CDR2 is FQGNSA. The CDR3 has 17 amino acids. The CDR3 coding sequence is TGTGCCAGCAGCTCGTTTGGGACAGGGCTCTCCTACAATGAGCAGTTCTTC. This encodes CASSSFGTGLSYNEQFF.

The chain combines TRBV5-5 with TRBJ2-7; the D is unclear. Trimming stripped 0 bases from V and 4 bases from J, with 5 bases between. The CDR3 totals 12 residues. The germline gives CDR1 SGHKS, CDR2 YYEKEE (reference sequence). This chain's CDR3 is CASSLDRYEQYF. The CDR3 nucleotides are TGTGCCAGCAGCTTGGACAGATACGAGCAGTACTTC.

CDR3 residues: CASRGAREVQPQHF. The CDR3 DNA reads TGTGCCAGCAGAGGGGCTAGGGAGGTTCAGCCCCAGCATTTT. The rearrangement uses TRBV2 and TRBJ1-5, with D possibly matching TRBD1 (5 bases). CDR1 is SNHLY and CDR2 is FYNNEI in the germline V gene. V gave up 6 bases and J gave up 6 bases, with 15 bases separating them. The CDR3 consists of 14 residues.

The gene calls are TRBV5-5 and TRBJ2-7; 8 bases match TRBD2. The CDR3 loop spans 15 amino acids. Trimming took 3 bases from V and 0 from J; bases not matched to a gene: 5. Germline V lookup: CDR1 SGHKS, CDR2 YYEKEE (reference sequence). CDR3 sequence: CASSSWTSSSYEQYF. CDR3 nucleotide sequence: TGTGCCAGCAGCTCGTGGACTAGCAGCTCCTACGAGCAGTACTTC.

CDR3 sequence reads: CAISEDRNEQFF. CDR3 bases: TGTGCCATCAGTGAAGACAGAAATGAGCAGTTCTTC. V usage is TRBV10-3 and J usage is TRBJ2-1; tentatively, D is TRBD1 (5 bases). V dropped 3 bases and J dropped 7 bases, with 7 bases sitting between them. The CDR3 consists of 12 residues. Germline V gene data show CDR1 as ENHRY and CDR2 as SYGVKD.

V is TRBV5-4 and J is TRBJ1-1, with D unclear. The V end lost 1 base, the J end lost 5 bases, and 12 bases lay between the germline ends. Germline CDR1 SGHNT, CDR2 YYREEE (reference sequence). The CDR3 length is 14 residues. CDR3 residues: CASSLRGGMTEAFF. The CDR3 DNA reads as TGTGCCAGCAGCTTGCGAGGAGGAATGACTGAAGCTTTCTTT.

The chain is built from TRBV10-1 and TRBJ2-1, with 8 bases fitting TRBD2. V gave up 2 bases and J gave up 4 bases; unmatched junction bases: 4. The CDR3 length is 15 residues. CDR1 WNHNN and CDR2 SYGVQD come from the germline V gene (reference sequence). The CDR3 loop is CASSEQAGGYNEQFF. The CDR3 DNA follows: TGCGCCAGCAGTGAGCAGGCGGGAGGATACAATGAGCAGTTCTTC.

J is TRBJ2-5 and V is TRBV27; unclear D gene. V gave up 5 bases and J gave up 1 base, with 8 bases separating them. Germline values: CDR1 MNHEY, CDR2 SMNVEV (reference sequence). The CDR3 is made up of 13 amino acids. The CDR3 reads CASSVLFQETQYF. The CDR3 DNA follows: TGTGCCAGCAGTGTTCTATTCCAAGAGACCCAGTACTTC.